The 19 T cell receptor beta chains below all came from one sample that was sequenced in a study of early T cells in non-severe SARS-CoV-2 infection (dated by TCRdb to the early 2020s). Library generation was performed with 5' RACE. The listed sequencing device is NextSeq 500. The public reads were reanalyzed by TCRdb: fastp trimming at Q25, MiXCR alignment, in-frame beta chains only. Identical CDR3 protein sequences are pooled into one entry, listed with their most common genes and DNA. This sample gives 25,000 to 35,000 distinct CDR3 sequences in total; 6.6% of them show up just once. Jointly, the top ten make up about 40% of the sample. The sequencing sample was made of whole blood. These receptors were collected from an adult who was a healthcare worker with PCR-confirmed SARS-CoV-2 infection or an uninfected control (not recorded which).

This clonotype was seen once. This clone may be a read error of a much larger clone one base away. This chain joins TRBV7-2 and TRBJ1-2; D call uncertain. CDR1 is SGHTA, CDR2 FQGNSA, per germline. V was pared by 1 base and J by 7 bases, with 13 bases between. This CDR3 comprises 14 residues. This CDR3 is CASSLGAGSPGYTF. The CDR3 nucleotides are TGTGCCAGCAGCTTAGGAGCGGGTAGTCCTGGCTACACCTTC.

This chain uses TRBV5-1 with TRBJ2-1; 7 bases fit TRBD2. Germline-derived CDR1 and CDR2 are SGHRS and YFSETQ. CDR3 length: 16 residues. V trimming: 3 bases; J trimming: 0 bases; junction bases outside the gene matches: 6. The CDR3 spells CASSSQAGSSYNEQFF. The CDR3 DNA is TGCGCCAGCAGCTCTCAAGCGGGAAGCTCCTACAATGAGCAGTTCTTC.

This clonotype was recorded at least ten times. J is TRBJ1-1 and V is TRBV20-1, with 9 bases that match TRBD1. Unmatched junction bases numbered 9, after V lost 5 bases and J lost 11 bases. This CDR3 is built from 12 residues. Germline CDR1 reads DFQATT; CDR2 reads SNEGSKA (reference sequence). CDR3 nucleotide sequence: TGCAGTGCTCGTCCCGGGACAGGGAACGCTTTCTTT. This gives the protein CSARPGTGNAFF.

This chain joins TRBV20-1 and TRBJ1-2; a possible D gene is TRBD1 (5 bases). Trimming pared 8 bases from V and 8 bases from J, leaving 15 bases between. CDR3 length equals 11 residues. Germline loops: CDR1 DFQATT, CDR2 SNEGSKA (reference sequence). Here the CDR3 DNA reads TGCAGTAGGGGCTCTAGTGGGGGCTACACCTTC. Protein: CSRGSSGGYTF.

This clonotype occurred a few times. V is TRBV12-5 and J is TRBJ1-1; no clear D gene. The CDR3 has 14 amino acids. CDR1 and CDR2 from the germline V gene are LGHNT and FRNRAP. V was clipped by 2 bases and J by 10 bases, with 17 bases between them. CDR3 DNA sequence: TGTGCTAGTGGTTTGCCTTGGGGAACACTAGGAGCTTTCTTT. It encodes CASGLPWGTLGAFF.

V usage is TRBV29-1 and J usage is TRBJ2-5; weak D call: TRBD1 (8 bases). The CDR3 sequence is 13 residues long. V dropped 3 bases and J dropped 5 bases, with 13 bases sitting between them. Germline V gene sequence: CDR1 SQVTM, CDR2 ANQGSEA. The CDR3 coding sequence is TGCAGCGTTGATGACAGGGGAGGGGAGACCCAGTACTTC. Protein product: CSVDDRGGETQYF.

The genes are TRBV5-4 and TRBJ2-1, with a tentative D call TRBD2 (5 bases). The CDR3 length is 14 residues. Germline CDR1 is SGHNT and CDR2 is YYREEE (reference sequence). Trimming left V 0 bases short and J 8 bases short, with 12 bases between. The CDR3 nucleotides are TGTGCCAGCAGCTTGGAAGGGCTAGCCGATGAGCAGTTCTTC. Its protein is CASSLEGLADEQFF.

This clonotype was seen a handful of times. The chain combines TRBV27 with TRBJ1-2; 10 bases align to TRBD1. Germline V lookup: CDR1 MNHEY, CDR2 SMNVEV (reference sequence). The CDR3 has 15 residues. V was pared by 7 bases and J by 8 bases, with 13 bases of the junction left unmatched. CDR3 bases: TGTGCCAGCACCGACCGGGGGACAGGGGAATCCGGCTACACCTTC. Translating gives CASTDRGTGESGYTF.

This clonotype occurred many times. The CDR3 loop is CASSVGLAGAPAKNIQYF. CDR3 DNA: TGTGCCAGCAGCGTAGGGTTAGCGGGGGCCCCCGCCAAAAACATTCAGTACTTC. The genes are TRBV9 and TRBJ2-4, with 9 bases lining up with TRBD2. Germline-derived CDR1 and CDR2 are SGDLS and YYNGEE. CDR3 size: 18 residues. V lost 0 bases to trimming and J lost 1 base; unmatched junction nucleotides: 8. Full variable domain (remainder filled in from reference TRBV9 and TRBJ2-4): DSGVTQTPKHLITATGQRVTLRCSPRSGDLSVYWYQQSLDQGLQFLIQYYNGEERAKGNILERFSAQQFPDLHSELNLSSLELGDSALYFCASSVGLAGAPAKNIQYFGAGTRLSVL.

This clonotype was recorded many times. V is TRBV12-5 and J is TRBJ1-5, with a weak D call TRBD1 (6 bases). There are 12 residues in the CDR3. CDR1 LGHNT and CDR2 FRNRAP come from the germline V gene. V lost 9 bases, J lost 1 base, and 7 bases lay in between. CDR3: CASGQSNQPQHF. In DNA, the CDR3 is TGTGCTAGCGGACAGAGCAATCAGCCCCAGCATTTT.

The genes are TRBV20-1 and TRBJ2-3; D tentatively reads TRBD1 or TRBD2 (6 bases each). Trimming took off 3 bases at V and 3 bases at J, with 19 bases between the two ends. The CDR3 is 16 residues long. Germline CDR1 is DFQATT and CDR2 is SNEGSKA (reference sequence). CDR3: CSASSFGGEWTDTQYF. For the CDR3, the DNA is TGCAGTGCTAGTAGTTTCGGGGGCGAATGGACAGATACGCAGTATTTT.

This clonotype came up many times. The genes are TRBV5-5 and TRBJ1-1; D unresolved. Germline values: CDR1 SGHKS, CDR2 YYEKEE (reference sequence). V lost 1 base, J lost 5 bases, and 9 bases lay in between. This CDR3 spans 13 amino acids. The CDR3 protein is CASSLQSSTEAFF. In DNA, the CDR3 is TGTGCCAGCAGCTTGCAGTCGTCGACTGAAGCTTTCTTT.

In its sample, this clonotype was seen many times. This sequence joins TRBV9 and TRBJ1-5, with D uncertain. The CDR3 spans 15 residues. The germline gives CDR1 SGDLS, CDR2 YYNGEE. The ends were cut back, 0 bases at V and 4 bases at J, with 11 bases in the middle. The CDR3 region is CASSVGSGSNQPQHF. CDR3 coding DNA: TGTGCCAGCAGCGTAGGGAGCGGATCAAATCAGCCCCAGCATTTT.

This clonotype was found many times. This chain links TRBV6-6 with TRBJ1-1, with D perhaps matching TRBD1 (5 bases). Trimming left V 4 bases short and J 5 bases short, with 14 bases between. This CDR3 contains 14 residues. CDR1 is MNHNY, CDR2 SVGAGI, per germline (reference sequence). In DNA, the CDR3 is TGTGCCAGCAGTTCCCCGGGGCAGCCAACTGAAGCTTTCTTT. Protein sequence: CASSSPGQPTEAFF.

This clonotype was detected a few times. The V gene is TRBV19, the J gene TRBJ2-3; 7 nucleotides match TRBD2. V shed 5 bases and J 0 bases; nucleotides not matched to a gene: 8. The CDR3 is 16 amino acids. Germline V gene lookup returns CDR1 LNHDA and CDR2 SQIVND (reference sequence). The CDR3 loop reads CASSPTVSGSTDTQYF. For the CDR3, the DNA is TGTGCCAGTAGTCCGACGGTTAGCGGGAGCACAGATACGCAGTATTTT.

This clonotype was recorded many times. The CDR3 loop is CASSPLKTGRGTEAFF. Here the CDR3 DNA reads TGTGCCAGCAGTCCCCTAAAGACAGGGAGAGGCACTGAAGCTTTCTTT. V usage is TRBV6-5 and J usage is TRBJ1-1, with 7 nucleotides matching TRBD1. This CDR3 comprises 16 residues. The V segment lost 5 bases and the J segment 4 bases; nucleotides outside the gene matches: 13. Looked up from germline, CDR1 is MNHEY and CDR2 is SVGAGI.

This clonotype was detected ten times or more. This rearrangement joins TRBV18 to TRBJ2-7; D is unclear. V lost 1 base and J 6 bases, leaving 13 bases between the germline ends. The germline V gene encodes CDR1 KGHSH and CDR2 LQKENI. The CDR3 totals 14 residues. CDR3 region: CASSPQDGWGEQYF. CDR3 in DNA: TGTGCCAGCTCACCACAGGACGGCTGGGGCGAGCAGTACTTC.

The CDR3 protein is CTSVSQYGYTF. DNA for the CDR3: TGCACCAGCGTATCACAGTATGGCTACACCTTC. V is TRBV29-1 and J is TRBJ1-2; unclear D gene. Per the germline V gene, CDR1 is SQVTM and CDR2 is ANQGSEA. This CDR3 is 11 amino acids long.

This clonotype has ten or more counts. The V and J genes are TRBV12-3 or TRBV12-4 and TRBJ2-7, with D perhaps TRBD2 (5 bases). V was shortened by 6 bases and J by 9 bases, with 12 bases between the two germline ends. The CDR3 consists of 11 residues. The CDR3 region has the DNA TGTGCCAGCAGCCTCGGGGTGGGGCAGTACTTC. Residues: CASSLGVGQYF.